These 15 T cell receptor beta chains came from one sample sequenced in a study of blood T cell repertoires in COVID-19. Measured with immunoSEQ multiplex PCR; TCRdb has only the in-frame clones, and not every one. The table has 190,000 or so clones, roughly four fifths seen once. Sequenced material: peripheral blood. Receptors originate from a human donor with acute or convalescent COVID-19. The donor label of this sample is uncertain.

The chain links TRBV28 to TRBJ2-2; the match to TRBD2 covers 16 bases. The CDR3 sequence is 18 residues long. The germline CDR1 and CDR2 sequences are MDHEN and SYDVKM. V shed 5 bases, J shed 5 bases, and the junction held 8 bases outside the gene matches. CDR3 bases: TGTGCCAGCAGTCGACCGGGACTAGCGGGAGGGCCAACCGGGGAGCTGTTTTTT. Amino acids: CASSRPGLAGGPTGELFF.

The chain is built from TRBV5-1 and TRBJ2-5; 12 bases map to TRBD2. Germline CDR1 is SGHRS and CDR2 is YFSETQ. This CDR3 comprises 17 residues. V lost 0 bases and J lost 1; bases outside the gene matches: 4. CDR3 sequence: CASSLGPSGRVQETQYF. For the CDR3, the DNA is TGCGCCAGCAGCTTGGGGCCTAGCGGGAGGGTCCAAGAGACCCAGTACTTC. Full variable domain (outside the CDR3, taken from reference TRBV5-1 and TRBJ2-5): KAGVTQTPRYLIKTRGQQVTLSCSPISGHRSVSWYQQTPGQGLQFLFEYFSETQRNKGNFPGRFSGRQFSNSRSEMNVSTLELGDSALYLCASSLGPSGRVQETQYFGPGTRLLVL.

This chain links TRBV7-9 with TRBJ1-1, with D possibly being TRBD1 (5 bases). V dropped 5 bases and J dropped 4 bases, with 11 bases sitting between them. Looked up from germline, CDR1 is SEHNR and CDR2 is FQNEAQ (reference sequence). The CDR3 covers 13 residues. The CDR3 DNA is TGTGCCAGCAGCCGACTGGGGGGCACTGAAGCTTTCTTT. Translation gives CASSRLGGTEAFF. Filled out from reference TRBV7-9 and TRBJ1-1, the complete variable domain reads DTGVSQNPRHKITKRGQNVTFRCDPISEHNRLYWYRQTLGQGPEFLTYFQNEAQLEKSRLLSDRFSAERPKGSFSTLEIQRTEQGDSAMYLCASSRLGGTEAFFGQGTRLTVV.

This clone has a handful of counts. This rearrangement joins TRBV27 to TRBJ1-2, with 11 bases identical to TRBD1. The germline CDR1 and CDR2 sequences are MNHEY and SMNVEV (reference sequence). Germline trimming cut 5 bases from V and 6 bases from J; bases unmatched to any gene: 11. The length of the CDR3 is 16 residues. DNA of the CDR3: TGTGCCAGCAGTCTCGGACAGGGGGCGCGAGGAAATGGCTACACCTTC. Amino acid sequence: CASSLGQGARGNGYTF.

This clone showed up just a few times. The rearrangement links TRBV19 to TRBJ2-5, with a possible D match to TRBD2 (5 bases). The CDR3 contains 16 residues. Germline V gene sequence: CDR1 LNHDA, CDR2 SQIVND (reference sequence). V was shortened by 4 bases and J by 7 bases, with 22 bases between the two germline ends. Written as DNA, the CDR3 is TGTGCCAGTAGTACGACTCCGGGAAGTCGTCGGGGGACCCAGTACTTC. It yields the protein CASSTTPGSRRGTQYF.

This clone appeared once. The rearrangement uses TRBV7-9 and TRBJ1-5, with 7 bases that match TRBD1. This CDR3 comprises 12 residues. From germline, CDR1 is SEHNR and CDR2 FQNEAQ (reference sequence). With V trimmed by 9 bases and J by 2 bases, 1 base remained unmatched. CDR3 residues: CASGQGNQPQHF. CDR3 bases: TGTGCCAGTGGACAGGGCAATCAGCCCCAGCATTTT.

This clone turned up a few times. The chain is built from TRBV5-1 and TRBJ1-4; D possibly corresponds to TRBD1 (5 bases). The length of the CDR3 is 14 residues. The germline V gene encodes CDR1 SGHRS and CDR2 YFSETQ. The V gene lost 0 bases and the J gene lost 8 bases, with 11 bases spanning the gap. CDR3 nucleotide sequence: TGCGCCAGCAGCTTGGAGGCAGGGCGGGAAAAACTGTTTTTT. Protein sequence: CASSLEAGREKLFF. Based on the CDR3 plus reference TRBV5-1 and TRBJ1-4, the full variable domain is KAGVTQTPRYLIKTRGQQVTLSCSPISGHRSVSWYQQTPGQGLQFLFEYFSETQRNKGNFPGRFSGRQFSNSRSEMNVSTLELGDSALYLCASSLEAGREKLFFGSGTQLSVL.

This clone has more than one count but fewer than ten. The chain employs TRBV7-4 and TRBJ1-5; a possible D gene is TRBD1 (6 bases). Looked up from germline, CDR1 is SGHVT and CDR2 is SQSDAQ. CDR3 length equals 15 residues. With 5 bases removed from V and 6 bases from J, the gap between germline ends came to 17 bases. CDR3 bases: TGTGCCAGCAGCCGGGGTGACAGGTGGAGTCAGCCCCAGCATTTT. Translating it yields CASSRGDRWSQPQHF.

This clone was observed a few times. V gene TRBV9 combines with J gene TRBJ1-1; D unclear. Deletions cut 3 bases from V and 1 base from J, with 13 bases between. CDR3 length: 15 residues. Germline V gives CDR1 SGDLS, CDR2 YYNGEE. The CDR3 protein is CASSARVDSNTEAFF. In nucleotides, the CDR3 is TGTGCCAGCAGCGCTCGGGTCGACTCGAACACTGAAGCTTTCTTT.

The rearrangement joins TRBV7-3 to TRBJ1-2, with a weak D call TRBD1 (5 bases). There are 15 residues in the CDR3. Between the trimmed V and J ends, which lost 2 bases and 4 bases, there was a span of 14 bases. Per germline, CDR1 SGHTA and CDR2 FQGTGA. The CDR3: CASSLYAGGAYGYTF. CDR3 DNA sequence: TGTGCCAGCAGCTTATACGCTGGAGGGGCCTATGGCTACACCTTC.

The CDR3 loop reads CASSSGQDSSPLHF. The DNA of the CDR3 is TGTGCCAGCAGTTCGGGACAAGACAGTTCACCCCTCCACTTT. This chain joins TRBV6-5 and TRBJ1-6; a weak D match, TRBD1 (6 bases). This CDR3 is 14 amino acids long. From germline, CDR1 is MNHEY and CDR2 SVGAGI. The germline V and J ends were trimmed by 4 bases and 9 bases, with 13 bases remaining between them.

The chain employs TRBV24-1 and TRBJ2-5; D may be TRBD2 (7 bases). Germline values: CDR1 KGHDR, CDR2 SFDVKD. This CDR3 has 16 residues. V lost 1 base, J lost 4 bases, and 15 bases lay in between. CDR3 protein: CATSDFKGGDRETQYF. The CDR3 coding sequence is TGTGCCACCAGTGATTTTAAAGGGGGGGACCGAGAGACCCAGTACTTC.

The rearrangement joins TRBV6-5 to TRBJ1-5, with 8 bases fitting TRBD1. The CDR3 spans 15 residues. In germline, CDR1 is MNHEY, CDR2 SVGAGI. V lost 6 bases, J lost 3 bases, and 7 bases stayed unmatched. CDR3 loop: CASRPTGGNNQPQHF. As DNA, the CDR3 is TGTGCCAGCAGGCCTACAGGGGGGAACAATCAGCCCCAGCATTTT.

The chain uses TRBV28 and TRBJ1-1; no definite D call. The CDR3 has 14 residues. Trimming removed 4 bases from V and 1 base from J, with 10 bases in between. Germline values: CDR1 MDHEN, CDR2 SYDVKM. CDR3 DNA sequence: TGTGCCAGCAGTTCAGGCCCCAGGAACACTGAAGCTTTCTTT. Translated, it gives CASSSGPRNTEAFF.

The rearrangement uses TRBV19 and TRBJ2-2; TRBD2 agrees at 13 bases. J lost 6 bases, V lost 10 bases, and 11 bases had no gene match. The CDR3 consists of 16 residues. Germline V gives CDR1 LNHDA, CDR2 SQIVND (reference sequence). CDR3 sequence (DNA): TGTGCCACCTCATATGCGGGACTAGCGGGACCCGGGGAGCTGTTTTTT. The encoded protein is CATSYAGLAGPGELFF.